This TCR beta chain was captured in a study of identical twins. Trimming cost V 1 base and J 6 bases; bases outside gene matches: 2. The CDR3 totals 15 residues. This clonotype was found many times. TCRdb passed the 5' RACE reads through MiXCR, listing each CDR3 protein once. The sample gives about 340,000 distinct CDR3 sequences, roughly 12% of which show up once; about 7% is in the top ten. The sample also formed part of further work on yellow fever vaccine responses in identical twins.

This rearrangement joins TRBV12-3 or TRBV12-4 to TRBJ1-5; 11 nucleotides agree with TRBD1. The clonotype comes from a young woman in good health. Sequenced: CD8+ T cells sorted from blood. CDR3 sequence (DNA): TGTGCCAGCAGTTTAGGGACAGGGGGCGTTCAGCCCCAGCATTTT. It translates to CASSLGTGGVQPQHF.